Included here is one T cell receptor beta chain sequence, with context. The CDR3 runs to 13 residues. The V end lost 0 bases, the J end lost 6 bases, and 6 bases lay between the germline ends. Germline CDR1 reads ENHRY; CDR2 reads SYGVKD. The sample belongs to a study of cytomegalovirus exposure and HLA in healthy donors. 60 Vbeta and 13 Jbeta primers were used in PCR. The data were produced by immunoSEQ multiplex PCR, yet TCRdb's version contains in-frame clones alone and is incomplete. The repertoire holds 150,000 or so clones, with more than 65% as singletons. The chain couples TRBV10-3 to TRBJ1-5; maybe TRBD1 (5 bases). Sequenced input: PBMCs. This TCR was recovered from a male donor in good health and CMV-seronegative. CDR3 amino acids: CAISESTGQPQHF. Here the CDR3 DNA reads TGTGCCATCAGTGAGTCTACAGGTCAGCCCCAGCATTTT.